Presented here are 19 T cell receptor beta chains from one specimen sequenced in a study of cytomegalovirus exposure and HLA in healthy donors. Primers for the PCR totalled 60 Vbeta and 13 Jbeta. Profiled with immunoSEQ multiplex PCR; TCRdb holds only in-frame clones, not every one. The sample lists a few hundred thousand clones, about 75% occurring once. The sample taken for sequencing was PBMCs. The receptors originated from a female donor in good health and CMV-seronegative.

V is TRBV7-9 and J is TRBJ2-1; possible D gene TRBD2, 5 bases. Between the trimmed V and J ends, which lost 5 bases and 10 bases, there was a span of 15 bases. Germline lookup yields CDR1 SEHNR and CDR2 FQNEAQ (reference sequence). The CDR3 length is 13 residues. DNA of the CDR3: TGTGCCAGCAGCCAAAAACTAGTCGGCGAGCAGTTCTTC. The encoded protein is CASSQKLVGEQFF.

This chain connects TRBV15 to TRBJ2-5; TRBD1 agrees at 8 bases. The assigned J gene may be wrong: the sequence end matches TRBJ2-7 better. CDR3 length: 17 amino acids. CDR1 and CDR2 from the germline V gene are LNHNV and YYDKDF (reference sequence). Here the CDR3 reads CATSSGGVGSGSYEQYF. The CDR3, as DNA: TGTGCCACCAGCTCAGGGGGCGTAGGTTCGGGCTCCTACGAGCAGTACTTC.

V usage is TRBV5-1 and J usage is TRBJ2-7; D is unresolved. V was trimmed by 0 bases and J by 3 bases, leaving 10 bases between them. Per germline, CDR1 SGHRS and CDR2 YFSETQ. CDR3 length equals 14 residues. The CDR3 region is CASSLGQPVYEQYF. The DNA of the CDR3 is TGCGCCAGCAGCTTGGGACAACCGGTCTACGAGCAGTACTTC.

The chain's CDR3 is CASSEGGGRVETQYF. Here the CDR3 DNA reads TGTGCCAGCAGTGAAGGCGGCGGGAGGGTAGAGACCCAGTACTTC. This rearrangement joins TRBV6-1 to TRBJ2-5; 9 bases match TRBD2. This CDR3 is built from 15 residues. The V and J ends lost 1 base and 4 bases, in that order; junction bases with no gene match: 4. In germline, CDR1 is MNHNS, CDR2 SASEGT.

This chain links TRBV6-4 with TRBJ2-3, with 8 bases lining up with TRBD1. The length of the CDR3 is 15 residues. Germline CDR1 reads MRHNA; CDR2 reads SNTAGT. V shed 3 bases and J 4 bases; nucleotides not matched to a gene: 6. DNA for the CDR3: TGTGCCAGCAGTGAAGGACAGGGAGTTGCAGATACGCAGTATTTT. Translating it yields CASSEGQGVADTQYF.

The V gene is TRBV5-6, the J gene TRBJ2-3, with D maybe TRBD1 (6 bases). The CDR3 sequence is 17 residues long. Trimming removed 6 bases at V and 0 bases at J, with 20 bases between. Germline loops: CDR1 SGHDT, CDR2 YYEEEE. The CDR3 DNA reads TGTGCCAGCACCTATTCAGGGGCCCCCCGGAGCACAGATACGCAGTATTTT. Its protein is CASTYSGAPRSTDTQYF.

This clone occurred a few times. The chain uses TRBV6-6 and TRBJ2-7; a weak D match, TRBD1 (6 bases). The CDR3 consists of 13 residues. The V and J ends lost 7 bases and 5 bases respectively, with 15 bases between them. From germline, CDR1 is MNHNY and CDR2 SVGAGI (reference sequence). The CDR3 loop is CASNRGGTDEQYF. For the CDR3, the DNA is TGTGCCAGCAACCGAGGGGGTACGGACGAGCAGTACTTC.

This chain links TRBV18 with TRBJ2-7, with TRBD2 matching over 7 bases. Germline lookup yields CDR1 KGHSH and CDR2 LQKENI. The CDR3 extends over 13 amino acids. V was clipped by 4 bases and J by 5 bases; unmatched bases: 5. The CDR3 reads CASSRNRGDEQYF. Here the CDR3 DNA reads TGTGCCAGCTCACGCAACCGGGGGGACGAGCAGTACTTC.

The gene calls are TRBV11-2 and TRBJ2-6; maybe TRBD2 (7 bases). Germline assignment: CDR1 SGHAT and CDR2 FQNNGV. V lost 3 bases to trimming and J lost 4 bases, with 13 bases between them. The CDR3 covers 16 residues. CDR3 nucleotides: TGTGCCAGCAGCTTCCGGACAGCGGGGGGGGCCAACGTCCTGACTTTC. This codes for CASSFRTAGGANVLTF.

The chain is built from TRBV5-1 and TRBJ1-1, with D perhaps matching TRBD1 (5 bases). V lost 0 bases and J 6 bases, leaving 12 bases between the germline ends. There are 14 residues in the CDR3. Germline V gives CDR1 SGHRS, CDR2 YFSETQ. CDR3 in DNA: TGCGCCAGCAGCTTGGAGGCGGGGGGAGCTGAAGCTTTCTTT. This encodes CASSLEAGGAEAFF.

The chain couples TRBV19 to TRBJ2-6; TRBD1 agrees at 9 bases. V shed 5 bases, J shed 0 bases, and the junction held 11 bases outside the gene matches. This CDR3 comprises 19 residues. Germline CDR1 reads LNHDA; CDR2 reads SQIVND (reference sequence). CDR3 coding DNA: TGTGCCAGTAGTGTCGAGGGGACAGGGCGCTTCTCTGGGGCCAACGTCCTGACTTTC. It codes for CASSVEGTGRFSGANVLTF.

The chain links TRBV29-1 to TRBJ2-5; 9 nucleotides match TRBD2. From germline, CDR1 is SQVTM and CDR2 ANQGSEA. The ends lost 8 bases at V and 4 bases at J; junction bases unmatched: 8. The CDR3 totals 13 residues. CDR3 in amino acids: CSLSSGSAETQYF. CDR3 sequence (DNA): TGCAGCCTAAGTAGCGGGAGTGCAGAGACCCAGTACTTC. Using reference TRBV29-1 and TRBJ2-5 for the parts outside the CDR3, the full variable domain is SAVISQKPSRDICQRGTSLTIQCQVDSQVTMMFWYRQQPGQSLTLIATANQGSEATYESGFVIDKFPISRPNLTFSTLTVSNMSPEDSSIYLCSLSSGSAETQYFGPGTRLLVL.

This chain links TRBV18 with TRBJ2-6; D not certain. V lost 3 bases and J 3 bases, leaving 6 bases between the germline ends. The CDR3 covers 14 residues. Germline V gene lookup returns CDR1 KGHSH and CDR2 LQKENI. In DNA, the CDR3 is TGTGCCAGCTCACCGGGCTTTGGGGCCAACGTCCTGACTTTC. Its protein product is CASSPGFGANVLTF.

The chain recombines TRBV28 with TRBJ2-1, with a weak D call TRBD1 (7 bases). In germline, CDR1 is MDHEN, CDR2 SYDVKM. The CDR3 sequence is 15 residues long. V lost 3 bases and J 4 bases, leaving 13 bases between the germline ends. CDR3 nucleotide sequence: TGTGCCAGCAGTTTTGGGCAGGGGGGTTACAATGAGCAGTTCTTC. Protein sequence: CASSFGQGGYNEQFF. The variable domain in full, with the rest retrieved from reference TRBV28 and TRBJ2-1, is DVKVTQSSRYLVKRTGEKVFLECVQDMDHENMFWYRQDPGLGLRLIYFSYDVKMKEKGDIPEGYSVSREKKERFSLILESASTNQTSMYLCASSFGQGGYNEQFFGPGTRLTVL.

This clone was seen more than once but under ten times. The V and J genes are TRBV5-4 and TRBJ2-7; D unresolved. Germline CDR1 reads SGHNT; CDR2 reads YYREEE (reference sequence). Deletions cut 2 bases from V and 6 bases from J, with 12 bases between. The CDR3 extends over 13 amino acids. For the CDR3, the DNA is TGTGCCAGCAGCTTCGGAGAATCGTCCGAGCAGTACTTC. Protein product: CASSFGESSEQYF. Complete variable domain (other parts from reference TRBV5-4 and TRBJ2-7): ETGVTQSPTHLIKTRGQQVTLRCSSQSGHNTVSWYQQALGQGPQFIFQYYREEENGRGNFPPRFSGLQFPNYSSELNVNALELDDSALYLCASSFGESSEQYFGPGTRLTVT.

The V and J genes are TRBV4-2 and TRBJ2-2; 12 bases align to TRBD2. The CDR3 contains 17 residues. The V and J ends lost 4 bases and 0 bases, in that order; junction bases with no gene match: 3. Per germline, CDR1 LGHNA and CDR2 YNFKEQ. The DNA of the CDR3 is TGTGCCAGCAGCCTCCGGACTAGCGGGACGAACACCGGGGAGCTGTTTTTT. Encoded protein: CASSLRTSGTNTGELFF.

In this sample, this clone turned up a few times. The chain employs TRBV7-9 and TRBJ2-7; 11 nucleotides line up with TRBD2. CDR1 and CDR2 from the germline V gene are SEHNR and FQNEAQ (reference sequence). The CDR3 totals 16 residues. V lost 0 bases, J lost 0 bases, and 1 base stayed unmatched. The CDR3 spells CASSLAGLADSYEQYF. CDR3 nucleotides: TGTGCCAGCAGCTTAGCGGGACTAGCGGACTCCTACGAGCAGTACTTC.

The chain is built from TRBV2 and TRBJ1-5, with 9 bases that match TRBD1. This CDR3 comprises 15 residues. J was trimmed by 4 bases and V by 6 bases; bases with no gene match: 7. Per germline, CDR1 SNHLY and CDR2 FYNNEI. This CDR3 reads CASSAPGTGNQPQHF. Written as DNA, the CDR3 is TGTGCCAGCAGCGCTCCGGGGACAGGGAATCAGCCCCAGCATTTT.

The J gene is TRBJ2-1, the V gene TRBV30; TRBD2 agrees at 12 bases. Germline lookup yields CDR1 GTSNPN and CDR2 SVGIG (reference sequence). V was pared by 1 base and J by 6 bases, with 4 bases of the junction left unmatched. This CDR3 is 15 amino acids long. CDR3: CAWSGLAGVGNEQFF. The CDR3 DNA is TGTGCCTGGAGTGGACTAGCGGGAGTCGGCAATGAGCAGTTCTTC.